Listed here are 18 T cell receptor beta chains from one sample, sequenced in a study of cytomegalovirus exposure and HLA in healthy donors. Primers: 60 Vbeta forward and 13 Jbeta reverse. Method: immunoSEQ multiplex PCR; TCRdb's copy keeps in-frame clones and lacks some. Among about 170,000 clones listed, over 70% were seen once. Sequencing was performed on PBMCs. These receptors were taken from a female donor in good health and CMV-seronegative.

This chain uses TRBV7-8 with TRBJ2-3; perhaps TRBD1 as D (6 bases). There are 16 residues in the CDR3. The V end was cut by 5 bases, the J end by 1 base, with 16 bases between. In germline, CDR1 is SGHVS, CDR2 FQNEAQ. CDR3 in amino acids: CASSARGPEGTDTQYF. The CDR3 nucleotides read TGTGCCAGCAGCGCCAGGGGCCCGGAGGGCACAGATACGCAGTATTTT.

The V gene is TRBV27, the J gene TRBJ1-1; 9 bases fit TRBD1. This CDR3 spans 16 amino acids. Trimming removed 7 bases from V and 2 bases from J; junction bases left unmatched: 11. Germline V gene lookup returns CDR1 MNHEY and CDR2 SMNVEV (reference sequence). The CDR3 protein is CASTTRWTGDNTEAFF. As DNA, the CDR3 is TGTGCCAGCACAACCCGGTGGACAGGGGATAACACTGAAGCTTTCTTT.

The chain joins TRBV7-9 to TRBJ1-3; no definite D call. CDR1 is SEHNR and CDR2 is FQNEAQ in the germline V gene (reference sequence). V lost 5 bases and J lost 0, with 11 bases in between. The CDR3 is 15 amino acids. CDR3 amino acids: CASSPGVSSGNTIYF. CDR3 nucleotides: TGTGCCAGCAGCCCTGGAGTTTCCTCTGGAAACACCATATATTTT. Supplemented by reference TRBV7-9 and TRBJ1-3, the full variable domain reads DTGVSQNPRHKITKRGQNVTFRCDPISEHNRLYWYRQTLGQGPEFLTYFQNEAQLEKSRLLSDRFSAERPKGSFSTLEIQRTEQGDSAMYLCASSPGVSSGNTIYFGEGSWLTVV.

This clone turned up a few times. The V and J genes are TRBV19 and TRBJ1-4; maybe TRBD1 (6 bases). Germline CDR1 LNHDA, CDR2 SQIVND (reference sequence). Trimming stripped 7 bases from V and 8 bases from J, with 11 bases between. The CDR3 is 12 residues long. CDR3 sequence (DNA): TGTGCCAGTACGGACAGTAACGAAAAACTGTTTTTT. This codes for CASTDSNEKLFF.

This clone occurred a few times. The chain carries TRBV6-1 and TRBJ1-2, with D perhaps matching TRBD1 (6 bases). Trimming took off 2 bases at V and 6 bases at J, with 13 bases between the two ends. The CDR3 loop spans 14 amino acids. Per the germline V gene, CDR1 is MNHNS and CDR2 is SASEGT. CDR3 sequence: CASSEPGTRHGYTF. CDR3 DNA: TGTGCCAGCAGTGAACCCGGGACACGCCATGGCTACACCTTC.

This clone showed up just a few times. The chain joins TRBV28 to TRBJ1-4; 9 nucleotides agree with TRBD1. This CDR3 comprises 15 residues. The V gene end was trimmed by 4 bases and the J gene end by 7 bases; junction bases not matched to a gene: 7. In germline, CDR1 is MDHEN, CDR2 SYDVKM. As DNA, the CDR3 is TGTGCCAGCAGTTCGAACAGGGGGCTGGGTGAAAAACTGTTTTTT. This gives the protein CASSSNRGLGEKLFF.

The rearrangement uses TRBV7-3 and TRBJ2-2; the D gene is possibly TRBD2 (7 bases). V lost 1 base to trimming and J lost 2 bases, with 11 bases between them. The CDR3 is 16 residues long. The germline V gene has CDR1 SGHTA and CDR2 FQGTGA. The CDR3 spells CASSLNGGGNTGELFF. CDR3 in DNA: TGTGCCAGCAGCTTAAATGGGGGGGGCAACACCGGGGAGCTGTTTTTT.

This chain links TRBV5-6 with TRBJ1-1, with D unclear. The V end lost 2 bases, the J end lost 2 bases, and 7 bases lay between the germline ends. The germline V gene encodes CDR1 SGHDT and CDR2 YYEEEE. The CDR3 consists of 13 residues. In DNA, the CDR3 is TGTGCCAGCAGCTTAGCGAAAAACACTGAAGCTTTCTTT. It specifies CASSLAKNTEAFF. Together with reference TRBV5-6 and TRBJ1-1, the CDR3 gives the full variable domain: DAGVTQSPTHLIKTRGQQVTLRCSPKSGHDTVSWYQQALGQGPQFIFQYYEEEERQRGNFPDRFSGHQFPNYSSELNVNALLLGDSALYLCASSLAKNTEAFFGQGTRLTVV.

The rearrangement uses TRBV5-5 and TRBJ2-7; 8 nucleotides align to TRBD1. The trim removed 4 bases at V and 0 bases at J, leaving 15 bases unmatched. Germline V gives CDR1 SGHKS, CDR2 YYEKEE (reference sequence). The CDR3 sequence is 18 residues long. The CDR3 sequence is CASSSRGLSSLLSYEQYF. The DNA of the CDR3 is TGTGCCAGCAGCAGCAGGGGGCTTTCCTCTCTACTCTCCTACGAGCAGTACTTC.

This sequence joins TRBV19 and TRBJ1-2; TRBD1 might be the D (6 bases). Trimming removed 2 bases at V and 6 bases at J, with 10 bases between. Germline V gene data show CDR1 as LNHDA and CDR2 as SQIVND (reference sequence). There are 13 residues in the CDR3. DNA for the CDR3: TGTGCCAGTAGTATACGGAGACAGGATGGCTACACCTTC. It is translated as CASSIRRQDGYTF.

This clone has just a few counts. The rearrangement uses TRBV27 and TRBJ1-5; D is undetermined. CDR1 is MNHEY, CDR2 SMNVEV, per germline (reference sequence). This CDR3 contains 12 residues. Trimming shortened V by 10 bases and J by 4 bases, and 11 bases separated the two germline ends. CDR3 in amino acids: CAIGGKNQPQHF. The CDR3 region has the DNA TGTGCCATAGGAGGAAAGAATCAGCCCCAGCATTTT.

This clone was observed once. The chain uses TRBV28 and TRBJ1-2, with D uncertain. The ends were cut back, 6 bases at V and 3 bases at J, with 5 bases in the middle. Germline CDR1 and CDR2: MDHEN and SYDVKM. The CDR3 runs 11 residues. CDR3 residues: CASRLYYGYTF. The CDR3 DNA reads TGTGCCAGCAGACTCTACTATGGCTACACCTTC.

V usage is TRBV19 and J usage is TRBJ1-5; 10 bases fit TRBD1. V was pared by 6 bases and J by 5 bases, with 10 bases of the junction left unmatched. The CDR3 runs to 16 residues. CDR1 is LNHDA and CDR2 is SQIVND in the germline V gene (reference sequence). CDR3 loop: CASSHLRDRGHQPQHF. Written as DNA, the CDR3 is TGTGCCAGTAGCCACCTCCGGGACAGGGGACATCAGCCCCAGCATTTT.

This chain joins TRBV7-9 and TRBJ2-1; TRBD1 might be the D (6 bases). The germline CDR1 and CDR2 sequences are SEHNR and FQNEAQ (reference sequence). The CDR3 has 15 residues. Trimming shortened V by 5 bases and J by 2 bases, and 13 bases separated the two germline ends. This chain's CDR3 is CASSHDQGTYNEQFF. CDR3 nucleotides: TGTGCCAGCAGCCACGACCAGGGGACCTACAATGAGCAGTTCTTC. Full variable domain (remainder filled in from reference TRBV7-9 and TRBJ2-1): DTGVSQNPRHKITKRGQNVTFRCDPISEHNRLYWYRQTLGQGPEFLTYFQNEAQLEKSRLLSDRFSAERPKGSFSTLEIQRTEQGDSAMYLCASSHDQGTYNEQFFGPGTRLTVL.

The chain links TRBV28 to TRBJ1-1; D call uncertain. Germline lookup yields CDR1 MDHEN and CDR2 SYDVKM. V was shortened by 4 bases and J by 1 base, with 7 bases between the two germline ends. The CDR3 extends over 13 amino acids. The CDR3 DNA is TGTGCCAGCAGTTCCGGTGGGAACACTGAAGCTTTCTTT. This codes for CASSSGGNTEAFF.

The chain uses TRBV7-9 and TRBJ2-1, with 9 bases fitting TRBD1. The CDR3 is 14 amino acids. V was pared by 9 bases and J by 7 bases, with 10 bases of the junction left unmatched. Germline V CDR1 and CDR2: SEHNR, FQNEAQ (reference sequence). The CDR3 sequence: CASIPGTGYNEQFF. CDR3 coding DNA: TGTGCCAGTATTCCGGGGACAGGGTATAATGAGCAGTTCTTC. The full variable domain, rest sourced from reference TRBV7-9 and TRBJ2-1, is DTGVSQNPRHKITKRGQNVTFRCDPISEHNRLYWYRQTLGQGPEFLTYFQNEAQLEKSRLLSDRFSAERPKGSFSTLEIQRTEQGDSAMYLCASIPGTGYNEQFFGPGTRLTVL.

V gene TRBV28 combines with J gene TRBJ2-2; D unclear. In germline, CDR1 is MDHEN, CDR2 SYDVKM. Trimming left V 7 bases short and J 4 bases short, with 13 bases between. This CDR3 spans 14 amino acids. CDR3 in DNA: TGTGCCAGCAACCAAGACAAAATCACCGGGGAGCTGTTTTTT. Translation gives CASNQDKITGELFF.

CDR3 in DNA: TGTGCCAGTAGTATCCCCTGGGGCCAGGGGCCCAACAATGAGCAGTTCTTC. It specifies CASSIPWGQGPNNEQFF. J is TRBJ2-1 and V is TRBV19, with a tentative D call TRBD1 (6 bases). Germline V gene sequence: CDR1 LNHDA, CDR2 SQIVND (reference sequence). V lost 3 bases, J lost 5 bases, and 20 bases lay in between. This CDR3 contains 17 residues. The full variable domain, in which reference TRBV19 and TRBJ2-1 provide the parts outside the CDR3, is DGGITQSPKYLFRKEGQNVTLSCEQNLNHDAMYWYRQDPGQGLRLIYYSQIVNDFQKGDIAEGYSVSREKKESFPLTVTSAQKNPTAFYLCASSIPWGQGPNNEQFFGPGTRLTVL.